Below, 17 T cell receptor beta chains from the same sample are listed, as sequenced in a study of shared clonotypes between healthy human individuals. Produced via immunoSEQ multiplex PCR; TCRdb's table is partial and in-frame only. The sample has about 800,000 clones, just over 95% seen once. CD8 cells classed as naive were CD45RO-negative and positively selected for CCR7, excluding terminally differentiated effector memory CD45RA+ cells. Sequenced material: naive CD8+ T cells sorted from blood. These TCRs come from a man aged 30-40 years in good health.

In DNA form, the CDR3 reads TGTGCCAGCAGCCAATCTTACGTAACAGGTTGGAACACCGGGGAGCTGTTTTTT. It is translated as CASSQSYVTGWNTGELFF. The chain is built from TRBV14 and TRBJ2-2; a possible D gene is TRBD1 (5 bases). In germline, CDR1 is SGHDN, CDR2 FVKESK. The CDR3 runs to 18 residues. The germline V and J ends were trimmed by 2 bases and 1 base, with 17 bases remaining between them.

This rearrangement joins TRBV7-9 to TRBJ1-2; D gene uncertain. V lost 0 bases to trimming and J lost 7 bases, with 15 bases between them. Germline loops: CDR1 SEHNR, CDR2 FQNEAQ (reference sequence). This CDR3 is built from 15 residues. The CDR3 sequence is CASSLAGSGVSGYTF. As DNA, the CDR3 is TGTGCCAGCAGCTTAGCGGGGTCAGGCGTCTCTGGCTACACCTTC.

CDR3 region: CSVDDRDHEQYF. Written as DNA, the CDR3 is TGCAGCGTTGATGACAGGGACCACGAGCAGTACTTC. This chain connects TRBV29-1 to TRBJ2-7, with 7 bases that match TRBD1. V shed 3 bases, J shed 5 bases, and the junction held 4 bases outside the gene matches. The CDR3 runs 12 residues. Germline V lookup: CDR1 SQVTM, CDR2 ANQGSEA.

J is TRBJ2-1 and V is TRBV10-1; 8 nucleotides match TRBD1. CDR1 WNHNN and CDR2 SYGVQD come from the germline V gene (reference sequence). Trimming cost V 4 bases and J 4 bases; bases outside gene matches: 6. This CDR3 spans 15 amino acids. CDR3: CASSGTGTGYNEQFF. The CDR3 nucleotides read TGCGCCAGCAGTGGGACCGGGACAGGTTACAATGAGCAGTTCTTC.

V is TRBV5-1 and J is TRBJ2-1; the match to TRBD1 covers 7 bases. The germline V gene encodes CDR1 SGHRS and CDR2 YFSETQ. Losses at the gene ends were 2 bases for V and 6 bases for J; bases not matched to a gene: 14. The CDR3 spans 17 residues. The CDR3 sequence is CASSFRRTGEDVNEQFF. The CDR3, as DNA: TGCGCCAGCAGCTTTCGTCGTACAGGGGAAGATGTCAATGAGCAGTTCTTC.

The chain has TRBV4-1 and TRBJ2-5; D remains unclear. Trimming left V 4 bases short and J 5 bases short, with 14 bases between. CDR3 length: 14 amino acids. CDR1 and CDR2 (germline): MGHRA, YSYEKL. The CDR3 loop is CASSPPYGTETQYF. The CDR3 DNA is TGCGCCAGCAGCCCCCCCTACGGCACCGAGACCCAGTACTTC.

V is TRBV28 and J is TRBJ2-7, with D possibly being TRBD2 (5 bases). CDR3 size: 15 residues. Trimming took 2 bases from V and 4 from J, leaving 15 bases between them. Germline loops: CDR1 MDHEN, CDR2 SYDVKM. CDR3 protein: CASSLDSAYKYEQYF. CDR3 DNA: TGTGCCAGCAGTTTAGATAGCGCTTACAAATACGAGCAGTACTTC.

The V and J genes are TRBV9 and TRBJ1-2, with D unresolved. The V and J ends lost 7 bases and 3 bases respectively, with 13 bases between them. The germline V gene has CDR1 SGDLS and CDR2 YYNGEE. CDR3 length: 13 residues. The DNA of the CDR3 is TGTGCCAGCCTCGGCGGAATACACTATGGCTACACCTTC. Protein sequence: CASLGGIHYGYTF. The full variable domain, completed using reference TRBV9 and TRBJ1-2, is DSGVTQTPKHLITATGQRVTLRCSPRSGDLSVYWYQQSLDQGLQFLIQYYNGEERAKGNILERFSAQQFPDLHSELNLSSLELGDSALYFCASLGGIHYGYTFGSGTRLTVV.

The V call is TRBV7-2, the J call TRBJ2-1, with TRBD1 as a possible D gene (6 bases). Per the germline V gene, CDR1 is SGHTA and CDR2 is FQGNSA. Trimming removed 4 bases from V and 2 bases from J, with 18 bases in between. The CDR3 is 17 residues long. This CDR3 reads CASSSTGIHLPYNEQFF. The CDR3 bases are TGTGCCAGCAGCTCTACAGGGATCCACCTGCCCTACAATGAGCAGTTCTTC.

The rearrangement links TRBV7-2 to TRBJ2-7, with 11 bases aligning to TRBD2. The CDR3 consists of 15 residues. With V trimmed by 4 bases and J by 3 bases, 5 bases remained unmatched. The germline CDR1 and CDR2 sequences are SGHTA and FQGNSA. The CDR3 DNA reads as TGTGCCAGCAGCTCCTCTAGCGGGAGGAACTACGAGCAGTACTTC. It yields the protein CASSSSSGRNYEQYF.

The rearrangement joins TRBV27 to TRBJ1-4, with unresolved D. The germline V gene encodes CDR1 MNHEY and CDR2 SMNVEV (reference sequence). The V end was cut by 8 bases, the J end by 5 bases, with 15 bases between. This CDR3 has 14 amino acids. Here the CDR3 DNA reads TGTGCCAGCGCCTATTGGCAGGAAAATGAAAAACTGTTTTTT. Its protein product is CASAYWQENEKLFF.

The rearrangement joins TRBV4-1 to TRBJ1-2, with D possibly being TRBD1 (6 bases). The CDR3 runs to 16 residues. Per the germline V gene, CDR1 is MGHRA and CDR2 is YSYEKL. Trimming removed 0 bases at V and 2 bases at J, with 13 bases between. CDR3 sequence: CASSQDLRTVNYGYTF. The CDR3 nucleotides read TGCGCCAGCAGCCAAGATCTTAGGACAGTGAACTATGGCTACACCTTC.

The V gene is TRBV7-9, the J gene TRBJ2-1; D gene ambiguous. CDR3 length equals 12 residues. V was trimmed by 5 bases and J by 4 bases, leaving 6 bases between them. Germline V lookup: CDR1 SEHNR, CDR2 FQNEAQ (reference sequence). The CDR3 region is CASSKEYNEQFF. The CDR3 coding sequence is TGTGCCAGCAGCAAAGAATACAATGAGCAGTTCTTC. Supplemented by reference TRBV7-9 and TRBJ2-1, the full variable domain reads DTGVSQNPRHKITKRGQNVTFRCDPISEHNRLYWYRQTLGQGPEFLTYFQNEAQLEKSRLLSDRFSAERPKGSFSTLEIQRTEQGDSAMYLCASSKEYNEQFFGPGTRLTVL.

The V gene is TRBV29-1, the J gene TRBJ2-2, with D uncertain. Per the germline V gene, CDR1 is SQVTM and CDR2 is ANQGSEA. The CDR3 length is 16 residues. V was pared by 0 bases and J by 7 bases, with 18 bases between. This chain's CDR3 is CSVEERGSELNGELFF. CDR3 sequence (DNA): TGCAGCGTTGAAGAACGAGGTTCCGAACTCAACGGGGAGCTGTTTTTT.

This clone turned up a few times. DNA for the CDR3: TGTGCCAGCAGCGCCCTCAGTGTTAGCAATCAGCCCCAGCATTTT. Protein: CASSALSVSNQPQHF. V gene TRBV7-9 combines with J gene TRBJ1-5; D unclear. The germline V gene has CDR1 SEHNR and CDR2 FQNEAQ (reference sequence). The germline V and J ends were trimmed by 5 bases and 0 bases, with 11 bases remaining between them. CDR3 length equals 15 residues.

The chain joins TRBV4-1 to TRBJ2-7; D tentatively fits TRBD1 or TRBD2 (5 bases each). The CDR3 runs to 13 residues. Germline values: CDR1 MGHRA, CDR2 YSYEKL. Trimming shortened V by 4 bases and J by 3 bases, and 10 bases separated the two germline ends. CDR3 amino acids: CASSPGPFYEQYF. CDR3 sequence (DNA): TGCGCCAGCAGCCCGGGACCGTTCTACGAGCAGTACTTC.

The chain is built from TRBV7-2 and TRBJ2-7, with 7 bases aligning to TRBD1. Germline trimming cut 1 base from V and 0 bases from J; bases unmatched to any gene: 12. The CDR3 is 18 residues long. Germline V gene sequence: CDR1 SGHTA, CDR2 FQGNSA. CDR3 amino acids: CASSLVLSDRKSSYEQYF. The DNA of the CDR3 is TGTGCCAGCAGCTTAGTGTTATCGGACAGGAAAAGCTCCTACGAGCAGTACTTC.